This entry lists 29 T cell receptor beta chains sequenced from one sample in a study of blood T cell repertoires in COVID-19 (dated by TCRdb to 2018 to 2020). Library construction relied on the immunoSEQ multiplex PCR assay. Here the immuneACCESS table is served through TCRdb, limited to in-frame sequences with V and J called. Missing clones are a known gap in these copies; in checked studies unresolved V genes cover under half, and the rest lacks a known reason. This sample has about 180,000 clones in its table, and around 87% of those were observed once. Around 2.5% of the sample is taken by the ten largest. The sample comprised peripheral blood. The receptors originated from a man aged 40-49 years with active or convalescent COVID-19.

V and J are TRBV4-1 and TRBJ1-3; 8 bases agree with TRBD1. V shed 1 base, J shed 3 bases, and the junction held 8 bases outside the gene matches. Germline lookup yields CDR1 MGHRA and CDR2 YSYEKL. This CDR3 is built from 17 residues. Written as DNA, the CDR3 is TGCGCCAGCAGCCAAGTACAATTACAGGGGGTTGGAAACACCATATATTTT. Protein: CASSQVQLQGVGNTIYF.

The chain carries TRBV28 and TRBJ1-5; 8 nucleotides align to TRBD1. The V gene end was trimmed by 4 bases and the J gene end by 4 bases; junction bases not matched to a gene: 12. Germline CDR1 MDHEN, CDR2 SYDVKM. This CDR3 comprises 17 residues. The CDR3 region is CASSSLGQGKGNQPQHF. CDR3 in DNA: TGTGCCAGCAGTTCCCTCGGACAGGGAAAAGGGAATCAGCCCCAGCATTTT.

The V call is TRBV10-2, the J call TRBJ2-7, with D maybe TRBD2 (7 bases). Germline assignment: CDR1 WSHSY and CDR2 SAAADI. Trimming took 7 bases from V and 4 from J, leaving 14 bases between them. This CDR3 has 13 amino acids. The CDR3 sequence: CASKVGGQYEQYF. CDR3 nucleotide sequence: TGCGCCAGCAAAGTCGGGGGGCAGTACGAGCAGTACTTC.

This chain connects TRBV30 to TRBJ2-7, with 9 bases that match TRBD2. CDR3 length equals 13 residues. Germline assignment: CDR1 GTSNPN and CDR2 SVGIG (reference sequence). The junction had 2 bases not matched to a gene; V was cut back by 5 bases and J by 0 bases. This CDR3 reads CAWRGGGSYEQYF. In nucleotides, the CDR3 is TGTGCCTGGCGCGGGGGGGGCTCCTACGAGCAGTACTTC.

This clone turned up a few times. The rearrangement joins TRBV19 to TRBJ1-5, with D unclear. This CDR3 has 13 residues. The germline gives CDR1 LNHDA, CDR2 SQIVND (reference sequence). The V end lost 7 bases, the J end lost 6 bases, and 13 bases lay between the germline ends. The CDR3 loop reads CASTPPSGQPQHF. For the CDR3, the DNA is TGTGCCAGTACCCCTCCGTCCGGTCAGCCCCAGCATTTT.

The chain recombines TRBV5-1 with TRBJ1-1, with TRBD1 as a possible D gene (6 bases). This CDR3 is built from 14 residues. The V and J ends lost 4 bases and 4 bases respectively, with 14 bases between them. Germline V gives CDR1 SGHRS, CDR2 YFSETQ. The CDR3 nucleotides read TGCGCCAGCAGCCAGAATTTCAGGGGCACTGAAGCTTTCTTT. Protein: CASSQNFRGTEAFF. Full variable domain (missing parts from reference TRBV5-1 and TRBJ1-1): KAGVTQTPRYLIKTRGQQVTLSCSPISGHRSVSWYQQTPGQGLQFLFEYFSETQRNKGNFPGRFSGRQFSNSRSEMNVSTLELGDSALYLCASSQNFRGTEAFFGQGTRLTVV.

V gene TRBV11-2 combines with J gene TRBJ2-7; 7 nucleotides match TRBD2. Germline CDR1 reads SGHAT; CDR2 reads FQNNGV. With 1 base clipped from V and 0 bases from J, the junction kept 3 bases outside the gene matches. The length of the CDR3 is 15 residues. The CDR3: CASSLGGGPSYEQYF. The CDR3 bases are TGTGCCAGCAGCTTAGGCGGGGGTCCCTCCTACGAGCAGTACTTC.

This clone has just a few counts. The rearrangement links TRBV7-2 to TRBJ1-2; 9 bases agree with TRBD1. Germline lookup yields CDR1 SGHTA and CDR2 FQGNSA. V shed 3 bases, J shed 6 bases, and the junction held 8 bases outside the gene matches. The CDR3 loop spans 15 amino acids. The CDR3 protein is CASSLKGQGTNGYTF. The DNA of the CDR3 is TGTGCCAGCAGCTTGAAGGGACAGGGAACTAATGGCTACACCTTC. The full variable domain, its missing parts supplied by reference TRBV7-2 and TRBJ1-2, is GAGVSQSPSNKVTEKGKDVELRCDPISGHTALYWYRQSLGQGLEFLIYFQGNSAPDKSGLPSDRFSAERTGGSVSTLTIQRTQQEDSAVYLCASSLKGQGTNGYTFGSGTRLTVV.

The chain links TRBV5-1 to TRBJ2-2; 7 nucleotides agree with TRBD1. Germline V gene lookup returns CDR1 SGHRS and CDR2 YFSETQ. The CDR3 has 17 amino acids. V was clipped by 2 bases and J by 0 bases; unmatched bases: 7. In DNA form, the CDR3 reads TGCGCCAGCAGCTTATTACCGGGACAGACGAACACCGGGGAGCTGTTTTTT. Its translation is CASSLLPGQTNTGELFF.

This clone was seen a single time. The rearrangement links TRBV3-1 (or the pseudogene TRBV3-2) to TRBJ2-3, with 13 bases aligning to TRBD2. Germline V gene sequence: CDR1 LGHDT, CDR2 YNNKEL (reference sequence). This CDR3 has 17 residues. Trimming took 4 bases from V and 2 from J; bases not matched to a gene: 6. CDR3 protein: CASSPRLAGGYTDTQYF. As DNA, the CDR3 is TGTGCCAGCAGCCCCCGACTAGCGGGGGGCTACACAGATACGCAGTATTTT.

V is TRBV6-5 and J is TRBJ1-2; D is possibly TRBD1 (6 bases). Germline-derived CDR1 and CDR2 are MNHEY and SVGAGI. Trimming took 7 bases from V and 0 from J, leaving 15 bases between them. The CDR3 covers 15 residues. The CDR3 here is CASKNDRRANYGYTF. The DNA of the CDR3 is TGTGCCAGCAAGAACGACAGGCGAGCTAACTATGGCTACACCTTC.

The chain recombines TRBV7-8 with TRBJ1-1, with 7 bases lining up with TRBD1. The trim removed 5 bases at V and 0 bases at J, leaving 9 bases unmatched. The germline CDR1 and CDR2 sequences are SGHVS and FQNEAQ. The CDR3 is 16 residues long. DNA of the CDR3: TGTGCCAGCAGCCGTGCCAGGGGGACCATGAACACTGAAGCTTTCTTT. It encodes CASSRARGTMNTEAFF.

This clone was detected once. V is TRBV3-1 (or the pseudogene TRBV3-2) and J is TRBJ2-3; D call uncertain. This CDR3 comprises 12 residues. Trimming removed 4 bases at V and 5 bases at J, with 7 bases between. Germline CDR1 is LGHDT and CDR2 is YNNKEL (reference sequence). In DNA, the CDR3 is TGTGCCAGCAGCCCCCAGCGAGATACGCAGTATTTT. It translates to CASSPQRDTQYF.

This clone was detected a few times. Other DNA sequences in this sample translate to the same CDR3. The V call is TRBV4-3, the J call TRBJ1-3; a possible D gene is TRBD1 (6 bases). CDR3 size: 16 residues. Trimming shortened V by 0 bases and J by 2 bases, and 11 bases separated the two germline ends. Germline V gene sequence: CDR1 LGHNA, CDR2 YSLEER. CDR3 protein: CASSQDSSGAGNTIYF. In DNA form, the CDR3 reads TGCGCCAGCAGCCAAGACTCATCAGGGGCTGGAAACACCATATATTTT.

The chain couples TRBV5-4 to TRBJ1-5; a possible D gene is TRBD1 (6 bases). The CDR3 runs 18 residues. Looked up from germline, CDR1 is SGHNT and CDR2 is YYREEE (reference sequence). Trimming left V 0 bases short and J 3 bases short, with 19 bases between. The CDR3, as DNA: TGTGCCAGCAGCTTGGGCGGGGGACATACCCGAAACAATCAGCCCCAGCATTTT. Its translation is CASSLGGGHTRNNQPQHF.

CDR3 in DNA: TGTGCCAGCAGCCAAGACCTGACTAGCGGGCTACGCGGGAGCACCGGGGAGCTGTTTTTT. Translating it yields CASSQDLTSGLRGSTGELFF. The rearrangement joins TRBV3-1 (or the pseudogene TRBV3-2) to TRBJ2-2; 10 bases agree with TRBD2. With V trimmed by 0 bases and J by 4 bases, 14 bases remained unmatched. The CDR3 covers 20 residues. Germline V gives CDR1 LGHDT, CDR2 YNNKEL (reference sequence).

V and J are TRBV6-5 and TRBJ2-7; 11 bases match TRBD2. The CDR3 extends over 15 amino acids. Germline V gives CDR1 MNHEY, CDR2 SVGAGI. After removal of 2 bases from V and 3 bases from J, the junction contained 3 bases not matched to a gene. The DNA for the CDR3 is TGTGCCAGCAGTTACGGAGGGACTAGCGGCTACGAGCAGTACTTC. Protein: CASSYGGTSGYEQYF.

The chain recombines TRBV30 with TRBJ1-4, with D possibly matching TRBD1 (6 bases). The CDR3 runs 15 residues. Trimming removed 0 bases from V and 1 base from J, with 9 bases in between. Germline CDR1 is GTSNPN and CDR2 is SVGIG (reference sequence). The CDR3 bases are TGTGCCTGGAGTGTCTGGGGGCAAACTAATGAAAAACTGTTTTTT. It codes for CAWSVWGQTNEKLFF.

V is TRBV7-9 and J is TRBJ2-7; D is unclear. Germline V CDR1 and CDR2: SEHNR, FQNEAQ (reference sequence). The CDR3 totals 11 residues. V lost 5 bases to trimming and J lost 5 bases, with 7 bases between them. CDR3 DNA: TGTGCCAGCAGCCGGTCGGACGAGCAGTACTTC. Translated: CASSRSDEQYF.

The CDR3 sequence: CASSLGGGYEQYF. In DNA form, the CDR3 reads TGTGCCAGCAGCCTTGGCGGGGGTTACGAGCAGTACTTC. The chain employs TRBV3-1 (or the pseudogene TRBV3-2) and TRBJ2-7, with TRBD2 identical over 7 bases. J was trimmed by 4 bases and V by 4 bases; bases with no gene match: 4. Germline loops: CDR1 LGHDT, CDR2 YNNKEL (reference sequence). The CDR3 totals 13 residues.

The chain recombines TRBV10-3 with TRBJ2-5; TRBD2 matches at 7 bases. The V gene's germline CDR1 is ENHRY and CDR2 SYGVKD. J gave up 5 bases and V 0 bases, and 3 bases lay outside the gene matches. The CDR3 runs to 14 residues. In nucleotides, the CDR3 is TGTGCCATCAGTGAGTCGGGGGGGGTGGAGACCCAGTACTTC. Encoded protein: CAISESGGVETQYF.

The V call is TRBV6-5, the J call TRBJ1-2; TRBD1 agrees at 10 bases. Germline CDR1 MNHEY, CDR2 SVGAGI. This CDR3 has 15 residues. V shed 2 bases and J 4 bases; nucleotides not matched to a gene: 4. The DNA of the CDR3 is TGTGCCAGCAGTTACCGGGGACAGGGGCCCTATGGCTACACCTTC. This codes for CASSYRGQGPYGYTF.

The rearrangement joins TRBV14 to TRBJ1-2, with no clear D. CDR3 length: 13 residues. The V gene's germline CDR1 is SGHDN and CDR2 FVKESK. V lost 1 base to trimming and J lost 8 bases, with 11 bases between them. The CDR3 bases are TGTGCCAGCAGCCAAGTTAAGCTTGAAGGCTACACCTTC. Translated, it gives CASSQVKLEGYTF.

The rearrangement uses TRBV5-1 and TRBJ2-5; TRBD1 matches 8 bases. The germline V gene has CDR1 SGHRS and CDR2 YFSETQ. The CDR3 is 16 residues long. V shed 0 bases and J 5 bases; nucleotides not matched to a gene: 9. CDR3 bases: TGCGCCAGCAGCTTGGCCCCTGGACAGGGACGGGAGACCCAGTACTTC. Translated, it gives CASSLAPGQGRETQYF.

This clone came up a few times. CDR3 bases: TGTGCCTGGAGTGTAAACTTCTACGGGGGGGCCGACGAGCAGTACTTC. It specifies CAWSVNFYGGADEQYF. This chain joins TRBV30 and TRBJ2-7; 8 bases line up with TRBD2. Germline values: CDR1 GTSNPN, CDR2 SVGIG (reference sequence). The V and J ends lost 0 bases and 5 bases, in that order; junction bases with no gene match: 12. The length of the CDR3 is 16 residues.

V is TRBV2 and J is TRBJ1-2, with TRBD1 as a possible D gene (6 bases). The V gene lost 10 bases and the J gene lost 3 bases, with 15 bases spanning the gap. Germline values: CDR1 SNHLY, CDR2 FYNNEI. This CDR3 is built from 13 residues. The CDR3 DNA sequence: TGTGCCATCCTAGGGGGTTGGGACTATGGCTACACCTTC. Translation gives CAILGGWDYGYTF.

The rearrangement links TRBV5-5 to TRBJ1-6, with a tentative D call TRBD1 (5 bases). Deletions cut 0 bases from V and 7 bases from J, with 11 bases between. The CDR3 spans 15 residues. The germline V gene has CDR1 SGHKS and CDR2 YYEKEE (reference sequence). Here the CDR3 reads CASSLVGGDNSPLHF. In nucleotides, the CDR3 is TGTGCCAGCAGCTTGGTTGGGGGGGACAATTCACCCCTCCACTTT.

V is TRBV5-4 and J is TRBJ2-7; D is possibly TRBD1 (5 bases). The germline gives CDR1 SGHNT, CDR2 YYREEE (reference sequence). V shed 6 bases and J shed 0 bases, with 10 bases lying between them. The CDR3 is 13 residues long. The CDR3 DNA reads as TGTGCCAGCAACTCTAGGGGCTCCTACGAGCAGTACTTC. Its translation is CASNSRGSYEQYF.

The chain combines TRBV10-2 with TRBJ1-5, with D possibly TRBD1 on 5 matching bases. The germline V gene encodes CDR1 WSHSY and CDR2 SAAADI. The V and J ends lost 4 bases and 0 bases respectively, with 7 bases between them. CDR3 length: 14 amino acids. Written as DNA, the CDR3 is TGCGCCAGCAGTGGACAGAATAGCAATCAGCCCCAGCATTTT. Translation gives CASSGQNSNQPQHF.